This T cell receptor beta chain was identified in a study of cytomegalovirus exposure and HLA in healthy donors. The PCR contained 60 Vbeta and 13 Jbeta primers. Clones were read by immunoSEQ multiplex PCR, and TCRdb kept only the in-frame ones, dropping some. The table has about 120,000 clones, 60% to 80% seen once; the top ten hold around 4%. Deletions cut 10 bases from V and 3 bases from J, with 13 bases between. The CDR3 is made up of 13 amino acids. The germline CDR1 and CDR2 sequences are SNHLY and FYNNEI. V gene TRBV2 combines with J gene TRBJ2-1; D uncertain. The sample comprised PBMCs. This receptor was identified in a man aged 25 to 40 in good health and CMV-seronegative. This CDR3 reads CANLLLDYNEQFF. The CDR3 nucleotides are TGTGCCAACCTTCTCTTAGACTACAATGAGCAGTTCTTC.